This entry is about one TCR beta chain. The data stem from a study of blood T cell repertoires in COVID-19. The protocol was immunoSEQ multiplex PCR, while the TCRdb copy is restricted to in-frame clones and leaves out a portion. This table has some 83,000 clones, about 78% appearing once. The source of this sequence is a woman older than 75 with acute or convalescent COVID-19. The sample comprised peripheral blood.

The CDR3 DNA is TGCAGCGCAGGACAGGGACCTGGAAACACCATATATTTT. Protein: CSAGQGPGNTIYF. The chain is built from TRBV29-1 and TRBJ1-3; 8 bases align to TRBD1. After removal of 7 bases from V and 2 bases from J, the junction contained 4 bases not matched to a gene. The CDR3 is made up of 13 amino acids. Germline values: CDR1 SQVTM, CDR2 ANQGSEA.